This record covers a single T cell receptor (beta chain). The sample belongs to a study of T cells in Graves' hyperthyroidism and ophthalmopathy. Researchers barred patients who had uncontrolled infection, other autoimmune disease, pregnancy or lactation. From germline, CDR1 is LNHDA and CDR2 SQIVND (reference sequence). The CDR3 has 14 amino acids. V was shortened by 10 bases and J by 1 base, with 16 bases between the two germline ends. Using RNA transcripts as the source, TCR beta CDR3 regions were amplified. HTBI primers were employed in a first-round RT-PCR of the TCR CDR3. TCRdb passed the multiplex PCR reads through MiXCR, listing each CDR3 protein once. The table shows fewer than 550,000 distinct CDR3 sequences, with roughly a quarter occurring only once.

The rearrangement uses TRBV19 and TRBJ1-2, with a tentative D call TRBD1 (6 bases). Material for sequencing was blood. The sequence came from a woman in her twenties or thirties with Graves' ophthalmopathy. CDR3 nucleotide sequence: TGTGCCACCGGACAGAACCTCAATAACTATGGCTACACCTTC. Residues: CATGQNLNNYGYTF.